This T cell receptor beta chain comes out of a study of PD-L1 blockade in urothelial cancer. Study as a whole: Of prior chemotherapy regimens, patients had received between 0 and 3.

There are 13 residues in the CDR3. V lost 1 base, J lost 5 bases, and 6 bases lay in between. CDR1 SGHTA and CDR2 FQGTGA come from the germline V gene. Produced via immunoSEQ multiplex PCR; TCRdb's table is partial and in-frame only. The sample has about 26,000 clones; 75% to 90% are singletons. This receptor was obtained from a man in his fifties or sixties with urothelial cancer. Specimen: PBMCs, collected around atezolizumab (anti-PD-L1) treatment. The rearrangement links TRBV7-3 to TRBJ1-5; D ambiguous. Here the CDR3 DNA reads TGTGCCAGCAGCTTAAGTTCTCATCAGCCCCAGCATTTT. This codes for CASSLSSHQPQHF.